The rows below give T cell receptor beta chains drawn from one sample of a study of control samples from healthy donors and cancer patients. TCRdb's table, derived via immunoSEQ multiplex PCR, lists solely in-frame clones and lacks some. The sample lists about 65,000 clones; approximately 90% were seen once. Sequencing was performed on PBMCs. These TCRs come from a woman between 45 and 65 years old with colorectal cancer. Both conserved end residues are part of each CDR3. The order of the fields is J gene, clone size, D gene, V gene, CDR3 protein, CDR3 DNA. The D gene is left open where the match is weak. For some rows the clone size is stated as once, few or many, or as a class when expanded; others skip it.

j_gene: TRBJ1-2
abundance: -
d_gene: TRBD1
v_gene: TRBV6-4
CDR3aa: CASSRTGIEGYTF
CDR3nt: TGTGCCAGCAGCCGGACAGGTATTGAGGGCTACACCTTC

j_gene: TRBJ1-3
abundance: -
d_gene: TRBD1
v_gene: TRBV19
CDR3aa: CASSRTGAGNTIYF
CDR3nt: TGTGCCAGTAGCAGGACAGGGGCTGGAAACACCATATATTTT

j_gene: TRBJ2-1
abundance: -
d_gene: TRBD2
v_gene: TRBV30
CDR3aa: CAWSPGLAGDEQFF
CDR3nt: TGTGCCTGGAGCCCAGGACTAGCGGGAGATGAGCAGTTCTTC

j_gene: TRBJ1-1
abundance: few
d_gene: -
v_gene: TRBV6-2/TRBV6-3
CDR3aa: CASSPIGGVGTEAFF
CDR3nt: TGTGCCAGCAGCCCCATTGGGGGTGTGGGCACTGAAGCTTTCTTT

j_gene: TRBJ2-2
abundance: -
d_gene: TRBD2
v_gene: TRBV6-5
CDR3aa: CASRSTSATGELFF
CDR3nt: TGTGCCAGCAGGTCGACTAGCGCCACCGGGGAGCTGTTTTTT

j_gene: TRBJ2-7
abundance: once
d_gene: -
v_gene: TRBV30
CDR3aa: CAWSVSRGSYEQYF
CDR3nt: TGTGCCTGGAGTGTATCACGGGGGAGCTACGAGCAGTACTTC

j_gene: TRBJ1-5
abundance: -
d_gene: TRBD1
v_gene: TRBV30
CDR3aa: CAWTPDRGNQPQHF
CDR3nt: TGTGCCTGGACCCCCGACAGGGGCAATCAGCCCCAGCATTTT

j_gene: TRBJ2-5
abundance: -
d_gene: -
v_gene: TRBV7-9
CDR3aa: CASSFRGETQYF
CDR3nt: TGTGCCAGCAGCTTCCGGGGGGAGACCCAGTACTTC

j_gene: TRBJ1-2
abundance: -
d_gene: -
v_gene: TRBV7-2
CDR3aa: CASRALYGYTF
CDR3nt: TGTGCCAGCCGGGCCCTCTATGGCTACACCTTC

j_gene: TRBJ1-5
abundance: -
d_gene: -
v_gene: TRBV2
CDR3aa: CASCGDSNQPQHF
CDR3nt: TGTGCCAGCTGTGGAGATAGCAATCAGCCCCAGCATTTT

j_gene: TRBJ2-7
abundance: -
d_gene: TRBD2
v_gene: TRBV24-1
CDR3aa: CATSDSTSGRFNEQYF
CDR3nt: TGTGCCACCAGTGACTCGACTAGCGGGAGGTTCAACGAGCAGTACTTC

j_gene: TRBJ1-2
abundance: -
d_gene: -
v_gene: TRBV6-5
CDR3aa: CASSTTPNYGYTF
CDR3nt: TGTGCCAGCAGTACGACACCGAACTATGGCTACACCTTC

j_gene: TRBJ1-2
abundance: -
d_gene: -
v_gene: TRBV7-2
CDR3aa: CASSIGRATAGGYTF
CDR3nt: TGTGCCAGCAGCATAGGCAGGGCAACAGCTGGTGGCTACACCTTC

j_gene: TRBJ1-2
abundance: -
d_gene: TRBD1
v_gene: TRBV19
CDR3aa: CASSIGRQGARFGYTF
CDR3nt: TGTGCCAGTAGTATAGGAAGACAGGGGGCGAGGTTTGGCTACACCTTC

j_gene: TRBJ1-1
abundance: -
d_gene: -
v_gene: TRBV19
CDR3aa: CATHQGTSGAFF
CDR3nt: TGTGCCACACATCAGGGGACCTCAGGAGCTTTCTTT

j_gene: TRBJ2-7
abundance: -
d_gene: TRBD2
v_gene: TRBV5-6
CDR3aa: CASRSGGTAYEQYF
CDR3nt: TGTGCCAGCAGGAGCGGGGGGACAGCCTACGAGCAGTACTTC

j_gene: TRBJ1-1
abundance: once
d_gene: -
v_gene: TRBV27
CDR3aa: CASSPTWIVDVEAFF
CDR3nt: TGTGCCAGCAGTCCTACGTGGATTGTTGATGTTGAAGCTTTCTTT

j_gene: TRBJ1-4
abundance: -
d_gene: -
v_gene: TRBV6-5
CDR3aa: CASSPGAEKLFF
CDR3nt: TGTGCCAGCAGTCCGGGAGCTGAAAAACTGTTTTTT

j_gene: TRBJ1-5
abundance: -
d_gene: -
v_gene: TRBV19
CDR3aa: CASSIGPDQPQHF
CDR3nt: TGTGCCAGTAGTATAGGACCAGATCAGCCCCAGCATTTT

j_gene: TRBJ1-2
abundance: -
d_gene: -
v_gene: TRBV29-1
CDR3aa: CSVEDSLYYGYTF
CDR3nt: TGCAGCGTTGAAGACTCTCTATACTATGGCTACACCTTC

j_gene: TRBJ2-2
abundance: -
d_gene: -
v_gene: TRBV20-1
CDR3aa: CSASGLNTGELFF
CDR3nt: TGCAGTGCCAGTGGCCTCAACACCGGGGAGCTGTTTTTT

j_gene: TRBJ2-3
abundance: -
d_gene: -
v_gene: TRBV9
CDR3aa: CASSVSAGGTDTQYF
CDR3nt: TGTGCCAGCAGCGTATCGGCAGGGGGCACAGATACGCAGTATTTT

j_gene: TRBJ2-7
abundance: -
d_gene: TRBD2
v_gene: TRBV28
CDR3aa: CASSLPASGSHEQYF
CDR3nt: TGTGCCAGCAGTTTACCGGCTAGCGGGTCACATGAGCAGTACTTC

j_gene: TRBJ2-7
abundance: -
d_gene: TRBD1
v_gene: TRBV3-1/TRBV3-2
CDR3aa: CASSLAGGQGSYEQYF
CDR3nt: TGTGCCAGCAGCCTGGCGGGGGGACAGGGGTCCTACGAGCAGTACTTC

j_gene: TRBJ2-6
abundance: -
d_gene: -
v_gene: TRBV27
CDR3aa: CASSLFGSLPGGANVLTF
CDR3nt: TGTGCCAGCAGTTTATTCGGCTCCCTCCCAGGTGGGGCCAACGTCCTGACTTTC

j_gene: TRBJ2-7
abundance: -
d_gene: -
v_gene: TRBV29-1
CDR3aa: CSVEQGSSYEQYF
CDR3nt: TGCAGCGTGGAACAAGGAAGCTCCTACGAGCAGTACTTC

j_gene: TRBJ2-2
abundance: -
d_gene: -
v_gene: TRBV7-3
CDR3aa: CASSFTANTGELFF
CDR3nt: TGTGCCAGCAGCTTTACAGCTAACACCGGGGAGCTGTTTTTT

j_gene: TRBJ1-5
abundance: -
d_gene: -
v_gene: TRBV18
CDR3aa: CASQIPNQPQHF
CDR3nt: TGTGCCAGCCAGATTCCCAATCAGCCCCAGCATTTT

j_gene: TRBJ1-4
abundance: -
d_gene: TRBD1
v_gene: TRBV5-1
CDR3aa: CASSSDRGPPNEKLFF
CDR3nt: TGCGCCAGCAGTTCCGACAGGGGGCCTCCTAATGAAAAACTGTTTTTT

j_gene: TRBJ1-1
abundance: -
d_gene: -
v_gene: TRBV6-5
CDR3aa: CASSYNWGNTEAFF
CDR3nt: TGTGCCAGCAGTTACAATTGGGGGAACACTGAAGCTTTCTTT

j_gene: TRBJ2-5
abundance: -
d_gene: -
v_gene: TRBV7-8
CDR3aa: CASSSPDEGGRYETQYF
CDR3nt: TGTGCCAGCAGCTCCCCCGATGAGGGGGGGCGATATGAGACCCAGTACTTC

j_gene: TRBJ1-5
abundance: -
d_gene: TRBD1
v_gene: TRBV5-1
CDR3aa: CASSLEGQNQPQHF
CDR3nt: TGCGCCAGCAGCTTGGAGGGACAGAATCAGCCCCAGCATTTT

j_gene: TRBJ1-3
abundance: -
d_gene: TRBD1
v_gene: TRBV7-8
CDR3aa: CASSLIQGVGNTIYF
CDR3nt: TGTGCCAGCAGCTTAATCCAGGGGGTCGGAAACACCATATATTTT

j_gene: TRBJ2-2
abundance: -
d_gene: TRBD1
v_gene: TRBV7-3
CDR3aa: CASSSGTGDTGELFF
CDR3nt: TGTGCCAGCAGCTCCGGGACAGGGGATACCGGGGAGCTGTTTTTT

j_gene: TRBJ2-3
abundance: -
d_gene: TRBD1
v_gene: TRBV28
CDR3aa: CASSFGTGQWGQYF
CDR3nt: TGTGCCAGCAGTTTCGGGACAGGGCAATGGGGGCAGTATTTT

j_gene: TRBJ2-1
abundance: -
d_gene: -
v_gene: TRBV14
CDR3aa: CASSQDGVWDWGSNEQFF
CDR3nt: TGTGCCAGCAGCCAAGATGGTGTGTGGGACTGGGGGTCGAATGAGCAGTTCTTC

j_gene: TRBJ2-3
abundance: -
d_gene: -
v_gene: TRBV30
CDR3aa: CAWWSTDTQYF
CDR3nt: TGTGCCTGGTGGAGCACAGATACGCAGTATTTT

j_gene: TRBJ1-1
abundance: -
d_gene: TRBD1
v_gene: TRBV5-4
CDR3aa: CASRISPGQQNTEAFF
CDR3nt: TGTGCCAGCAGAATTTCACCGGGACAGCAGAACACTGAAGCTTTCTTT

j_gene: TRBJ2-1
abundance: -
d_gene: TRBD2
v_gene: TRBV27
CDR3aa: CASSFVPLAGVNEQFF
CDR3nt: TGTGCCAGCAGTTTTGTGCCCCTAGCGGGGGTCAATGAGCAGTTCTTC

j_gene: TRBJ2-3
abundance: -
d_gene: TRBD2
v_gene: TRBV11-2
CDR3aa: CASERAGVRTDTQYF
CDR3nt: TGTGCCAGCGAGCGGGCGGGGGTCCGCACAGATACGCAGTATTTT

j_gene: TRBJ1-1
abundance: -
d_gene: TRBD1
v_gene: TRBV5-6
CDR3aa: CASSFGTGGAGNTEAFF
CDR3nt: TGTGCCAGCAGCTTTGGGACAGGGGGCGCGGGGAACACTGAAGCTTTCTTT

j_gene: TRBJ2-2
abundance: once
d_gene: TRBD1
v_gene: TRBV6-4
CDR3aa: CASSGTTGTGGELFF
CDR3nt: TGTGCCAGCAGTGGGACGACAGGGACGGGCGGGGAGCTGTTTTTT

j_gene: TRBJ1-5
abundance: -
d_gene: TRBD1
v_gene: TRBV7-8
CDR3aa: CASSSGGRLDSNQPQHF
CDR3nt: TGTGCCAGCAGCTCAGGGGGGCGTCTAGACAGCAATCAGCCCCAGCATTTT

j_gene: TRBJ1-1
abundance: -
d_gene: -
v_gene: TRBV30
CDR3aa: CAWSNGRANTEAFF
CDR3nt: TGTGCCTGGTCAAATGGACGGGCGAACACTGAAGCTTTCTTT

j_gene: TRBJ2-5
abundance: -
d_gene: TRBD2
v_gene: TRBV19
CDR3aa: CASSPGLAGSETQYF
CDR3nt: TGTGCCAGTAGTCCGGGACTAGCGGGATCCGAGACCCAGTACTTC

j_gene: TRBJ2-2
abundance: -
d_gene: TRBD1
v_gene: TRBV7-9
CDR3aa: CASSRDRGFMGVHTGELFF
CDR3nt: TGTGCCAGCAGCCGGGACAGGGGGTTTATGGGAGTGCACACCGGGGAGCTGTTTTTT

j_gene: TRBJ1-1
abundance: -
d_gene: TRBD1
v_gene: TRBV3-1/TRBV3-2
CDR3aa: CASSGRDRGRTEAFF
CDR3nt: TGTGCCAGCAGCGGCCGGGACAGGGGGCGAACTGAAGCTTTCTTT

j_gene: TRBJ1-1
abundance: -
d_gene: -
v_gene: TRBV3-1/TRBV3-2
CDR3aa: CASSQTNTEAFF
CDR3nt: TGTGCCAGCAGCCAGACCAACACTGAAGCTTTCTTT

j_gene: TRBJ2-2
abundance: -
d_gene: -
v_gene: TRBV4-1
CDR3aa: CASSHPMVSRGGELFF
CDR3nt: TGCGCCAGCAGCCACCCCATGGTCTCTAGGGGCGGGGAGCTGTTTTTT

j_gene: TRBJ1-2
abundance: few
d_gene: -
v_gene: TRBV5-1
CDR3aa: CASSLEQGGRYGYTF
CDR3nt: TGCGCCAGCAGCTTGGAACAGGGTGGTCGCTATGGCTACACCTTC

j_gene: TRBJ2-5
abundance: -
d_gene: TRBD2
v_gene: TRBV29-1
CDR3aa: CSVYELAGDLMPGETQYF
CDR3nt: TGCAGCGTTTATGAACTAGCGGGAGACTTAATGCCGGGAGAGACCCAGTACTTC

j_gene: TRBJ1-3
abundance: -
d_gene: -
v_gene: TRBV5-6
CDR3aa: CASAAGTGSSGNTIYF
CDR3nt: TGTGCCAGCGCTGCGGGCACTGGTAGCTCTGGAAACACCATATATTTT

j_gene: TRBJ2-6
abundance: -
d_gene: -
v_gene: TRBV27
CDR3aa: CASRGASGANVLTF
CDR3nt: TGTGCCAGCAGGGGGGCTTCTGGGGCCAACGTCCTGACTTTC